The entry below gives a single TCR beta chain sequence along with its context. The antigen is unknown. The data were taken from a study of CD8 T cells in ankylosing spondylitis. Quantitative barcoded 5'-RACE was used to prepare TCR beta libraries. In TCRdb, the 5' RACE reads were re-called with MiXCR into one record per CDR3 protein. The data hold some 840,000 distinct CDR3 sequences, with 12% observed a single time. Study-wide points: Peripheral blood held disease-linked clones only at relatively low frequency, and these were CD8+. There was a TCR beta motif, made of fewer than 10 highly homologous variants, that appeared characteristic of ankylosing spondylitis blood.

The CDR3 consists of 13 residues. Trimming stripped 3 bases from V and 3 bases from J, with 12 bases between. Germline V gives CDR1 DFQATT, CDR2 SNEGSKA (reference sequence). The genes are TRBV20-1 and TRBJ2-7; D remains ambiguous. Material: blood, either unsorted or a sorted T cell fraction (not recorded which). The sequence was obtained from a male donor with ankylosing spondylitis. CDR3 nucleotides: TGCAGTGCTAGTAATAACCCGGTCTACGAGCAGTACTTC. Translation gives CSASNNPVYEQYF.